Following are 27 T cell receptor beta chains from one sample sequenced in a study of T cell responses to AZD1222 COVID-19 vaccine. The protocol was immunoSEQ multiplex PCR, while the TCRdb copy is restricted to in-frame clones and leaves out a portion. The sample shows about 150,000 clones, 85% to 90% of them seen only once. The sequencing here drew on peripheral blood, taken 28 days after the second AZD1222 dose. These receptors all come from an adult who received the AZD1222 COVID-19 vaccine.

CDR3 in amino acids: CASSQDRRSEGYGYTF. As DNA, the CDR3 is TGTGCCAGCAGCCAAGATAGGCGGAGCGAAGGGTACGGCTACACCTTC. The chain recombines TRBV4-2 with TRBJ1-2; no reliable D call. This CDR3 comprises 16 residues. Trimming cost V 0 bases and J 8 bases, with 19 bases left between them. Germline loops: CDR1 LGHNA, CDR2 YNFKEQ.

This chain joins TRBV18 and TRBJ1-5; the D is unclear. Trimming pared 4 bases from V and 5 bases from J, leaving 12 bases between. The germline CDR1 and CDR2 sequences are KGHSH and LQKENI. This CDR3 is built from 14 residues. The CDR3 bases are TGTGCCAGCTCACGTGAGACCGGTGATCAGCCCCAGCATTTT. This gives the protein CASSRETGDQPQHF.

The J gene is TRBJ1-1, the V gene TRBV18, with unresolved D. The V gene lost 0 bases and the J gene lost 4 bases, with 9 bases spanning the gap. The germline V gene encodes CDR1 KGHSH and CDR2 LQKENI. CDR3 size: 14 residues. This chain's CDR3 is CASSPPMLGTEAFF. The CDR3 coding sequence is TGTGCCAGCTCACCACCGATGTTAGGCACTGAAGCTTTCTTT.

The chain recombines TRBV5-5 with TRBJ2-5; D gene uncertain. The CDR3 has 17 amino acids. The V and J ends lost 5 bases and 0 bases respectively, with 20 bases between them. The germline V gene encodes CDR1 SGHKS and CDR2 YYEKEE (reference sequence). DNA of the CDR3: TGTGCCAGCAGGTACGCGTCTCGAGCGTTGTACCAAGAGACCCAGTACTTC. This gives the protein CASRYASRALYQETQYF.

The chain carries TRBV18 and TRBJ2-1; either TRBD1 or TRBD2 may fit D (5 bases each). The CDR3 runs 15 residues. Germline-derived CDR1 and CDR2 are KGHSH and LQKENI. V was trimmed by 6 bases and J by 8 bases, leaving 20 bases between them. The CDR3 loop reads CASSMGRQGVYEQFF. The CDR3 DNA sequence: TGTGCCAGCTCGATGGGACGCCAAGGTGTCTATGAGCAGTTCTTC. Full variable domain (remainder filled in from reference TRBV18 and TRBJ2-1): NAGVMQNPRHLVRRRGQEARLRCSPMKGHSHVYWYRQLPEEGLKFMVYLQKENIIDESGMPKERFSAEFPKEGPSILRIQQVVRGDSAAYFCASSMGRQGVYEQFFGPGTRLTVL.

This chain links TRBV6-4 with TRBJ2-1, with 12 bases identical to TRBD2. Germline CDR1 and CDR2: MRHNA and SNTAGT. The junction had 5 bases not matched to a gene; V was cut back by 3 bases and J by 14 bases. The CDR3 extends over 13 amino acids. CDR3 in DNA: TGTGCCAGCAGTGAGACTAGCGGGAGTAGGGAGTTCTTC. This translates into CASSETSGSREFF.

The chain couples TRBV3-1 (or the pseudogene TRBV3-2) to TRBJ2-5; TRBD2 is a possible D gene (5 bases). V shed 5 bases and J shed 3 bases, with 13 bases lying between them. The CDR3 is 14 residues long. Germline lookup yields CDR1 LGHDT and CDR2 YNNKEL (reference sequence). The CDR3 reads CASSFNGVEETQYF. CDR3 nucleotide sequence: TGTGCCAGCAGCTTTAACGGGGTAGAAGAGACCCAGTACTTC.

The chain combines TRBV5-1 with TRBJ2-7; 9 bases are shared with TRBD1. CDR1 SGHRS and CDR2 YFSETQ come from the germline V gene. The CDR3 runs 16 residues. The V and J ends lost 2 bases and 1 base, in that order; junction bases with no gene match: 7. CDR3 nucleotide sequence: TGCGCCAGCAGCTTAAGTTCGGGACAGGGATCCTACGAGCAGTACTTC. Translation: CASSLSSGQGSYEQYF.

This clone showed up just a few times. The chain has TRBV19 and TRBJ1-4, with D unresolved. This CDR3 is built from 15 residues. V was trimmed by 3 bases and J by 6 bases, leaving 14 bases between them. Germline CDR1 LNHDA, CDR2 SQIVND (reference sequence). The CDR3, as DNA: TGTGCCAGTAGTATTAACGTGAGAGGAGATGAAAAACTGTTTTTT. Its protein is CASSINVRGDEKLFF.

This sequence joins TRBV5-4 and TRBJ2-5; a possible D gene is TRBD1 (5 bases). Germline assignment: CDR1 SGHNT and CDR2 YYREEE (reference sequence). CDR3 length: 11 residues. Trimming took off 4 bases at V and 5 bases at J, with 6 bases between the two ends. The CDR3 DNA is TGTGCCAGCAGCCCAGGGGAGACCCAGTACTTC. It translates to CASSPGETQYF.

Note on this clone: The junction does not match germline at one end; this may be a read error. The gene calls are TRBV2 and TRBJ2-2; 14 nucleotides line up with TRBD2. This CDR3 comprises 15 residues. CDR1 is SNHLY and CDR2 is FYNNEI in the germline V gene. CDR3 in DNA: TGTGCCAGCAGGGGACTAGCGGGAGACACAGGGGAGCTGTTTTTT. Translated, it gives CASRGLAGDTGELFF.

CDR3 protein: CASSRAGGEKLFF. The CDR3 DNA reads TGTGCCAGCAGCCGGGCGGGGGGTGAAAAACTGTTTTTT. The V gene is TRBV9, the J gene TRBJ1-4; D might be TRBD1 (5 bases). In germline, CDR1 is SGDLS, CDR2 YYNGEE. Between the trimmed V and J ends, which lost 4 bases and 7 bases, there was a span of 11 bases. The CDR3 consists of 13 residues.

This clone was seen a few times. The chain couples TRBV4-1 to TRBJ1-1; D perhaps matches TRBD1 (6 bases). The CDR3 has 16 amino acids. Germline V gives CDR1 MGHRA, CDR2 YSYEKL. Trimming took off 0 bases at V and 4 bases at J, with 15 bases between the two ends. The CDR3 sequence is CASSQDPQGRSTEAFF. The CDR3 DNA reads TGCGCCAGCAGCCAAGACCCCCAGGGGAGGAGCACTGAAGCTTTCTTT.

The CDR3 DNA reads as TGTGCCAGCAGCCAGGAATCGGCAGGCTATAATTCACCCCTCCACTTT. Protein product: CASSQESAGYNSPLHF. The gene calls are TRBV14 and TRBJ1-6; D remains unclear. Germline lookup yields CDR1 SGHDN and CDR2 FVKESK. This CDR3 region has 16 residues. V lost 3 bases and J lost 3, with 12 bases in between.

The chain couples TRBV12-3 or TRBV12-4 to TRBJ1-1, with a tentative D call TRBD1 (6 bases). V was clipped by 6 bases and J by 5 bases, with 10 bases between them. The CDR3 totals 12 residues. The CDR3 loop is CASRWGRTEAFF. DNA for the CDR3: TGTGCCAGCAGGTGGGGGCGGACTGAAGCTTTCTTT.

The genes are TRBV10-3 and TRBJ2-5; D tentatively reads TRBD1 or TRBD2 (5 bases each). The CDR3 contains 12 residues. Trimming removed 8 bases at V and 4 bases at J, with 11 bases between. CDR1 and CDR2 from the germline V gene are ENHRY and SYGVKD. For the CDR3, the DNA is TGTGCCATCTCCCGGGACGGAGAGACCCAGTACTTC. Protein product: CAISRDGETQYF.

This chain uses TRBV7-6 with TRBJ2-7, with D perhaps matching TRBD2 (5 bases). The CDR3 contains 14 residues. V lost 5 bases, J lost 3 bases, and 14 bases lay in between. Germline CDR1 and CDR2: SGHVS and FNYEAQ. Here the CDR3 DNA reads TGTGCCAGCAGCCCCCAGGACCGGGACTACGAGCAGTACTTC. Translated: CASSPQDRDYEQYF.

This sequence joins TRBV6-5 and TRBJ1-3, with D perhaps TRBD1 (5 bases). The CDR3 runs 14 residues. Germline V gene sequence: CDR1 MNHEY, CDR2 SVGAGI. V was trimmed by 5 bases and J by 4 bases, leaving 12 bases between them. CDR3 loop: CASSIRGGGNTIYF. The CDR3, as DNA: TGTGCCAGCAGTATTCGGGGGGGAGGAAACACCATATATTTT.

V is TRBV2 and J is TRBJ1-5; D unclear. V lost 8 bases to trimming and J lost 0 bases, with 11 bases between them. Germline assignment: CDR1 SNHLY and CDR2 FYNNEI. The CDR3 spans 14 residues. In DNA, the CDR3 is TGTGCCAGCGTTGACACCGATAGCAATCAGCCCCAGCATTTT. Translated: CASVDTDSNQPQHF.

CDR3 in amino acids: CASSETSRQGWGYTF. The CDR3 DNA is TGTGCCAGCAGTGAAACCTCTAGACAGGGCTGGGGCTACACCTTC. The chain uses TRBV25-1 and TRBJ1-2; TRBD1 matches 7 bases. Germline CDR1 MGHDK, CDR2 SYGVNS. The CDR3 contains 15 residues. Trimming removed 2 bases from V and 8 bases from J; junction bases left unmatched: 11.

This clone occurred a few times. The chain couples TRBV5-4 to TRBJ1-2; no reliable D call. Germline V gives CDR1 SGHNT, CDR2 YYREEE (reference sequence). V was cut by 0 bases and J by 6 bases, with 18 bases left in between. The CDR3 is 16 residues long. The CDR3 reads CASSLDFLGWVDGYTF. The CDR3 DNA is TGTGCCAGCAGCTTGGATTTTCTCGGGTGGGTCGATGGCTACACCTTC.

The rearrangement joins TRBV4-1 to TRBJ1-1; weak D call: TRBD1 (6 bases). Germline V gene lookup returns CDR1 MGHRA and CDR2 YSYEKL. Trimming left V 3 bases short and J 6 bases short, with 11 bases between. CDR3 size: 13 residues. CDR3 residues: CASSHPDRPEAFF. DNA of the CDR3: TGCGCCAGCAGCCACCCGGACAGACCTGAAGCTTTCTTT.

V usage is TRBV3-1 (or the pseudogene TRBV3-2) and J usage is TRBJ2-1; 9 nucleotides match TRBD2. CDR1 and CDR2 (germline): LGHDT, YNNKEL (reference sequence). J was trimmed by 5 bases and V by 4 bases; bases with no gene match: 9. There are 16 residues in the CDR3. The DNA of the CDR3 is TGTGCCAGCAGCCCGAGGGGTAGCGGGAGTAACAATGAGCAGTTCTTC. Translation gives CASSPRGSGSNNEQFF.

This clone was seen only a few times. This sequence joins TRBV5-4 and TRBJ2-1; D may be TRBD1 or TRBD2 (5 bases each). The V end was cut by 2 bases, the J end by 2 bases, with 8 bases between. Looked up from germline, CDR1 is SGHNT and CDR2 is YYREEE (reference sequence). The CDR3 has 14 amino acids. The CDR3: CASSLGTPYNEQFF. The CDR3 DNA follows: TGTGCCAGCAGCTTAGGGACGCCCTACAATGAGCAGTTCTTC.

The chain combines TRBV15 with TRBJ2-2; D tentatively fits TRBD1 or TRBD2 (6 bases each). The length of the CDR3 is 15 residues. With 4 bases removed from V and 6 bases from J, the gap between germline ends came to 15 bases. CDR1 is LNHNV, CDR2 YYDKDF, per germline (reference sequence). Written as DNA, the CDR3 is TGTGCCACCAGCAAGGGGGGAGAGGGATCCGGGGAGCTGTTTTTT. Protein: CATSKGGEGSGELFF.

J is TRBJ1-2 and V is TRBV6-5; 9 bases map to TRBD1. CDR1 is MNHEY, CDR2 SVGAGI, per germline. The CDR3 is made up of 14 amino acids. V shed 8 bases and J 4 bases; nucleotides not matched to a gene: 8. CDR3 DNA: TGTGCCAGCGGCCGGGACAGGGACGGCTATGGCTACACCTTC. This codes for CASGRDRDGYGYTF.

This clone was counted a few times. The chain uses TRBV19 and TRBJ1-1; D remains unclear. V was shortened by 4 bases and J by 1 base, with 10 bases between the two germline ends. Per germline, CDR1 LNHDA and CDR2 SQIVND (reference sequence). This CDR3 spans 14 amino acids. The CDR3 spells CASSTAYRNTEAFF. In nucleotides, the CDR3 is TGTGCCAGTAGTACCGCATATAGGAACACTGAAGCTTTCTTT.